This passage covers 10 T cell receptor beta chains from one sample sequenced in a study of CD8+ T cells in alopecia areata. Treatment specified: oral pan-JAK inhibitor, 5-10 mg twice daily. Investigators isolated RNA and reverse transcribed it into cDNA to act as the sequencing template. The assay was immunoSEQ multiplex PCR, and TCRdb's table has in-frame clones only and misses some. Here the sample spans about 110,000 clones, about three fifths being singletons. The sequencing used CD8+ T cells sorted from blood, collected at week 24, from a patient treated with tofacitinib. The receptors stem from a human donor with alopecia areata.

This sequence joins TRBV15 and TRBJ2-5, with D maybe TRBD2 (5 bases). CDR1 and CDR2 from the germline V gene are LNHNV and YYDKDF (reference sequence). V was clipped by 6 bases and J by 4 bases, with 21 bases between them. The CDR3 totals 16 residues. CDR3: CATRRPGPGGRETQYF. CDR3 DNA: TGTGCCACCAGGCGGCCGGGCCCCGGAGGAAGAGAGACCCAGTACTTC.

This clone has only a few counts. The chain links TRBV4-2 to TRBJ2-7, with TRBD2 matching over 16 bases. This CDR3 spans 17 amino acids. Per germline, CDR1 LGHNA and CDR2 YNFKEQ. V was pared by 0 bases and J by 4 bases, with 3 bases of the junction left unmatched. CDR3 residues: CASSQEGLAGGPYEQYF. The DNA for the CDR3 is TGTGCCAGCAGCCAAGAGGGACTAGCGGGGGGGCCTTACGAGCAGTACTTC.

To note about this clone: The same CDR3 is also encoded by other DNA sequences in this sample. This rearrangement joins TRBV30 to TRBJ2-7; unclear D gene. The CDR3 has 11 residues. Trimming cost V 1 base and J 3 bases, with 4 bases left between them. Per the germline V gene, CDR1 is GTSNPN and CDR2 is SVGIG (reference sequence). CDR3 bases: TGTGCCTGGAGTGCGAGCTACGAGCAGTACTTC. It specifies CAWSASYEQYF.

This clone was found a few times. The rearrangement uses TRBV13 and TRBJ2-5; 8 positions match TRBD2. Germline V gene sequence: CDR1 PRHDT, CDR2 FYEKMQ (reference sequence). There are 14 residues in the CDR3. With V trimmed by 4 bases and J by 5 bases, 6 bases remained unmatched. CDR3 nucleotide sequence: TGTGCCAGCAGCTCCAGACTAGCGCTGGAGACCCAGTACTTC. Translation: CASSSRLALETQYF.

The chain's CDR3 is CASRRDGSYEQYF. For the CDR3, the DNA is TGTGCCAGCAGGCGGGACGGTTCCTACGAGCAGTACTTC. The V and J genes are TRBV28 and TRBJ2-7, with D maybe TRBD2 (6 bases). Germline assignment: CDR1 MDHEN and CDR2 SYDVKM. The CDR3 is 13 residues long. V shed 6 bases and J shed 1 base, with 10 bases lying between them.

This rearrangement joins TRBV7-9 to TRBJ1-5; D ambiguous. The ends were cut back, 1 base at V and 0 bases at J, with 10 bases in the middle. The CDR3 is made up of 16 amino acids. Germline V gene data show CDR1 as SEHNR and CDR2 as FQNEAQ (reference sequence). The CDR3 DNA is TGTGCCAGCAGCTTAGAGGACTGGCCTAGCAATCAGCCCCAGCATTTT. This codes for CASSLEDWPSNQPQHF.

V usage is TRBV6-5 and J usage is TRBJ2-1, with unresolved D. V lost 7 bases and J lost 0, with 13 bases in between. CDR1 and CDR2 (germline): MNHEY, SVGAGI. The CDR3 consists of 15 residues. In nucleotides, the CDR3 is TGTGCCAGCAATGCACTATGGAGCTCCTACAATGAGCAGTTCTTC. Its protein is CASNALWSSYNEQFF.

Only a few counts were recorded for this clone. The chain is built from TRBV6-1 and TRBJ1-5, with D tentatively TRBD1 (6 bases). V was shortened by 3 bases and J by 5 bases, with 11 bases between the two germline ends. CDR3 length: 14 amino acids. Germline V gives CDR1 MNHNS, CDR2 SASEGT. Written as DNA, the CDR3 is TGTGCCAGCAGTGACAGGGGTGAGCATCAGCCCCAGCATTTT. This gives the protein CASSDRGEHQPQHF.

The chain combines TRBV6-5 with TRBJ2-7; either TRBD1 or TRBD2 may fit D (6 bases each). Trimming removed 8 bases from V and 5 bases from J, with 7 bases in between. The germline V gene has CDR1 MNHEY and CDR2 SVGAGI. The CDR3 is 10 residues long. CDR3 DNA: TGTGCCAGCGGGGGGCACGAGCAGTACTTC. Translating gives CASGGHEQYF.

This sequence joins TRBV5-4 and TRBJ1-2; D is possibly TRBD1 (5 bases). Germline V CDR1 and CDR2: SGHNT, YYREEE (reference sequence). Trimming removed 6 bases from V and 3 bases from J, with 15 bases in between. CDR3 size: 14 residues. The CDR3 DNA sequence: TGTGCCAGCACCCTCTTGGGGCGCGACTATGGCTACACCTTC. Protein: CASTLLGRDYGYTF.